The 28 T cell receptor beta chains below were found in one sample sequenced in a study of T cells in localized non-small cell lung cancer. Some clones are missing from TCRdb's copy, which holds only in-frame ones; the method was immunoSEQ multiplex PCR. The sample has 75,000 to 80,000 clones; around 90% are singletons. Source: peripheral blood, taken before any cancer treatment. The receptors were sampled from a woman aged 35-75 years with stage I squamous cell lung carcinoma.

V and J are TRBV4-1 and TRBJ1-1, with D maybe TRBD1 (5 bases). The CDR3 extends over 15 amino acids. Trimming pared 4 bases from V and 5 bases from J, leaving 17 bases between. Per the germline V gene, CDR1 is MGHRA and CDR2 is YSYEKL. CDR3 coding DNA: TGCGCCAGCAGCCCCCGTTGGGGGGGTTGGACTGAAGCTTTCTTT. This sequence encodes CASSPRWGGWTEAFF.

The chain combines TRBV14 with TRBJ1-1; a possible D gene is TRBD1 (6 bases). Per germline, CDR1 SGHDN and CDR2 FVKESK. Trimming cost V 5 bases and J 0 bases, with 13 bases left between them. This CDR3 is built from 15 residues. CDR3 bases: TGTGCCAGCAGCAACACGACAGGACTGAACACTGAAGCTTTCTTT. Translating gives CASSNTTGLNTEAFF.

This chain uses TRBV6-6 with TRBJ1-1; perhaps TRBD1 as D (5 bases). CDR1 is MNHNY, CDR2 SVGAGI, per germline (reference sequence). V lost 6 bases, J lost 5 bases, and 16 bases lay in between. The CDR3 is 14 residues long. CDR3 nucleotides: TGTGCCAGCAGGGGGACGGAGGGATTAACTGAAGCTTTCTTT. This sequence encodes CASRGTEGLTEAFF.

The chain employs TRBV6-5 and TRBJ2-7; TRBD1 agrees at 7 bases. V gave up 7 bases and J gave up 5 bases; unmatched junction bases: 11. Germline CDR1 is MNHEY and CDR2 is SVGAGI. The CDR3 spans 14 residues. CDR3 in amino acids: CASTHLRGLNEQYF. In DNA, the CDR3 is TGTGCCAGCACCCACCTTAGGGGGCTAAACGAGCAGTACTTC.

V is TRBV5-1 and J is TRBJ2-3, with 7 bases aligning to TRBD2. Germline CDR1 is SGHRS and CDR2 is YFSETQ. V was clipped by 5 bases and J by 7 bases; unmatched bases: 10. The CDR3 runs 14 residues. This chain's CDR3 is CASRTSGNSHTQYF. The CDR3, as DNA: TGCGCCAGCAGAACGAGCGGGAATTCACATACGCAGTATTTT.

The chain recombines TRBV21-1 with TRBJ1-5; the tabulated D call, TRBD1, remains unverified against the DNA. TRBV21-1 is designated a pseudogene. CDR3 size: 16 residues. The CDR3 protein is CASSKKKGQGDQPQHF. CDR3 DNA: TGTGCCAGCAGCAAAAAAAAGGGACAGGGGGATCAGCCCCAGCATTTT.

The table lists this clone with a few counts. The J gene is TRBJ1-6, the V gene TRBV5-4; D uncertain. The germline V and J ends were trimmed by 0 bases and 4 bases, with 8 bases remaining between them. The CDR3 length is 15 residues. Per germline, CDR1 SGHNT and CDR2 YYREEE (reference sequence). The CDR3 nucleotides are TGTGCCAGCAGCTTGGACAGAATGTATAATTCACCCCTCCACTTT. Translated, it gives CASSLDRMYNSPLHF.

This chain links TRBV9 with TRBJ1-2; tentative D call: TRBD1 (6 bases). Between the trimmed V and J ends, which lost 4 bases and 5 bases, there was a span of 21 bases. Germline V gene sequence: CDR1 SGDLS, CDR2 YYNGEE. The length of the CDR3 is 16 residues. The CDR3 is CASSPPPPGVPYGYTF. In nucleotides, the CDR3 is TGTGCCAGCAGCCCCCCTCCCCCAGGGGTTCCTTATGGCTACACCTTC.

This clone appeared a single time. The rearrangement joins TRBV9 to TRBJ2-7, with D perhaps matching TRBD2 (5 bases). This CDR3 comprises 14 residues. Germline V gene sequence: CDR1 SGDLS, CDR2 YYNGEE. Trimming removed 0 bases from V and 7 bases from J, with 14 bases in between. CDR3 loop: CASSVESGMGEQYF. CDR3 nucleotide sequence: TGTGCCAGCAGCGTAGAATCGGGGATGGGGGAGCAGTACTTC.

The chain combines TRBV19 with TRBJ2-7; perhaps TRBD2 as D (7 bases). CDR3 length: 12 amino acids. CDR1 is LNHDA, CDR2 SQIVND, per germline (reference sequence). With 9 bases removed from V and 6 bases from J, the gap between germline ends came to 15 bases. CDR3 loop: CARRVRGAEQYF. CDR3 nucleotide sequence: TGTGCCAGACGGGTTCGGGGGGCCGAGCAGTACTTC.

The gene calls are TRBV30 and TRBJ1-3, with TRBD1 identical over 9 bases. The CDR3 runs 12 residues. Germline trimming cut 7 bases from V and 4 bases from J; bases unmatched to any gene: 2. Germline CDR1 and CDR2: GTSNPN and SVGIG (reference sequence). The CDR3 DNA reads TGTGCCTTCGGGACAGGGGGAAACACCATATATTTT. Translating gives CAFGTGGNTIYF.

V and J are TRBV7-9 and TRBJ2-1; TRBD1 is a possible D gene (6 bases). The V end lost 0 bases, the J end lost 5 bases, and 11 bases lay between the germline ends. This CDR3 is 15 amino acids long. Germline values: CDR1 SEHNR, CDR2 FQNEAQ (reference sequence). The CDR3, as DNA: TGTGCCAGCAGCTTAGCGGGGGCCTTTCACAATGAGCAGTTCTTC. Its translation: CASSLAGAFHNEQFF.

This chain's CDR3 is CAISRDRNTGELFF. CDR3 coding DNA: TGTGCCATCAGTCGGGACCGAAACACCGGGGAGCTGTTTTTT. V gene TRBV10-3 combines with J gene TRBJ2-2; either TRBD1 or TRBD2 may fit D (5 bases each). This CDR3 contains 14 residues. Trimming took off 5 bases at V and 2 bases at J, with 9 bases between the two ends. Germline V gives CDR1 ENHRY, CDR2 SYGVKD.

The chain recombines TRBV19 with TRBJ1-1; TRBD1 matches 7 bases. CDR1 LNHDA and CDR2 SQIVND come from the germline V gene (reference sequence). This CDR3 contains 15 residues. The V gene end was trimmed by 3 bases and the J gene end by 5 bases; junction bases not matched to a gene: 9. The CDR3 reads CASSIFEGAGTEAFF. CDR3 sequence (DNA): TGTGCCAGTAGTATTTTCGAGGGGGCAGGGACTGAAGCTTTCTTT.

Turning to this clone: The junction departs from germline at one end; a sequencing error may be responsible. The rearrangement uses TRBV7-9 and TRBJ1-2, with 7 bases fitting TRBD1. The CDR3 is 13 amino acids. The germline gives CDR1 SEHNR, CDR2 FQNEAQ (reference sequence). The CDR3 DNA follows: TGTGCCAGCAGCTTAGCGGGACAGCCTACTCTTTCCTTC. Its protein is CASSLAGQPTLSF. Complete variable domain (other parts from reference TRBV7-9 and TRBJ1-2): DTGVSQNPRHKITKRGQNVTFRCDPISEHNRLYWYRQTLGQGPEFLTYFQNEAQLEKSRLLSDRFSAERPKGSFSTLEIQRTEQGDSAMYLCASSLAGQPTLSFGSGTRLTVV.

This chain uses TRBV5-4 with TRBJ2-3; TRBD2 matches at 13 bases. CDR3 length: 17 amino acids. The germline gives CDR1 SGHNT, CDR2 YYREEE (reference sequence). Trimming cost V 5 bases and J 1 base; bases outside gene matches: 7. Here the CDR3 DNA reads TGTGCCAGCAGTTCTGGACTAGCGGGGGCCGGCACAGATACGCAGTATTTT. Translating gives CASSSGLAGAGTDTQYF.

The chain recombines TRBV5-1 with TRBJ1-2; 10 positions match TRBD1. V lost 4 bases to trimming and J lost 6 bases; unmatched junction nucleotides: 9. Germline-derived CDR1 and CDR2 are SGHRS and YFSETQ. CDR3 length equals 15 residues. The CDR3 protein is CASSPQWTGGNGYTF. DNA of the CDR3: TGCGCCAGCAGCCCCCAGTGGACAGGGGGAAATGGCTACACCTTC.

The genes are TRBV11-3 and TRBJ1-2; D may be TRBD1 (6 bases). CDR1 SGHNT and CDR2 YENEEA come from the germline V gene. Trimming cost V 5 bases and J 3 bases, with 16 bases left between them. CDR3 size: 15 residues. Written as DNA, the CDR3 is TGTGCCAGCAGCGGATTGAGGGGGGGTGACTATGGCTACACCTTC. Its protein product is CASSGLRGGDYGYTF.

The chain carries TRBV7-9 and TRBJ2-7; tentative D call: TRBD1 (6 bases). CDR1 and CDR2 from the germline V gene are SEHNR and FQNEAQ (reference sequence). Trimming removed 5 bases from V and 0 bases from J, with 17 bases in between. This CDR3 comprises 16 residues. The CDR3 reads CASSPPSGHHSYEQYF. CDR3 nucleotides: TGTGCCAGCAGCCCACCTTCGGGACATCACTCCTACGAGCAGTACTTC.

V gene TRBV15 combines with J gene TRBJ1-2; the D gene is possibly TRBD1 (5 bases). The germline V gene has CDR1 LNHNV and CDR2 YYDKDF (reference sequence). This CDR3 contains 14 residues. Between the trimmed V and J ends, which lost 0 bases and 8 bases, there was a span of 13 bases. Here the CDR3 DNA reads TGTGCCACCAGCAGAGATAGTTCAGGGTTAGGCTACACCTTC. Its translation: CATSRDSSGLGYTF.

This chain joins TRBV6-5 and TRBJ1-1; 7 nucleotides line up with TRBD1. The CDR3 is 14 amino acids. Germline values: CDR1 MNHEY, CDR2 SVGAGI. V dropped 6 bases and J dropped 2; count of bases not matched to a gene: 6. As DNA, the CDR3 is TGTGCCAGCAGCACCGACAGGGTAAACACTGAAGCTTTCTTT. Amino acid sequence: CASSTDRVNTEAFF.

This clone was detected once. The V call is TRBV6-6, the J call TRBJ2-3, with TRBD2 identical over 7 bases. CDR1 is MNHNY, CDR2 SVGAGI, per germline (reference sequence). This CDR3 has 14 residues. V shed 5 bases, J shed 4 bases, and the junction held 6 bases outside the gene matches. The DNA of the CDR3 is TGTGCCAGCAGTATACTAGCGATTCCAGATACGCAGTATTTT. It translates to CASSILAIPDTQYF.

The rearrangement joins TRBV2 to TRBJ2-7; D remains unclear. V lost 1 base, J lost 8 bases, and 9 bases lay in between. Germline assignment: CDR1 SNHLY and CDR2 FYNNEI. This CDR3 spans 12 amino acids. The CDR3 bases are TGTGCCAGCAGTGAAGGGTCAGCTAAGCAGTACTTC. Translation gives CASSEGSAKQYF.

This chain joins TRBV27 and TRBJ2-7, with a possible D match to TRBD2 (6 bases). The V end lost 3 bases, the J end lost 5 bases, and 11 bases lay between the germline ends. Germline-derived CDR1 and CDR2 are MNHEY and SMNVEV (reference sequence). This CDR3 is built from 13 residues. Here the CDR3 DNA reads TGTGCCAGCAGTTTCTTCGGGGGAGACGAGCAGTACTTC. Translating gives CASSFFGGDEQYF.

The J gene is TRBJ2-7, the V gene TRBV11-2; TRBD2 might be the D (7 bases). This CDR3 contains 16 residues. Trimming stripped 2 bases from V and 2 bases from J, with 16 bases between. CDR1 is SGHAT and CDR2 is FQNNGV in the germline V gene. CDR3 region: CASSLSGRGKTYEQYF. In DNA, the CDR3 is TGTGCCAGCAGCTTATCGGGGAGGGGGAAAACCTACGAGCAGTACTTC. The full variable domain, completed using reference TRBV11-2 and TRBJ2-7, is EAGVAQSPRYKIIEKRQSVAFWCNPISGHATLYWYQQILGQGPKLLIQFQNNGVVDDSQLPKDRFSAERLKGVDSTLKIQPAKLEDSAVYLCASSLSGRGKTYEQYFGPGTRLTVT.

This chain joins TRBV29-1 and TRBJ1-1; TRBD1 might be the D (6 bases). The ends were cut back, 5 bases at V and 5 bases at J, with 24 bases in the middle. Germline loops: CDR1 SQVTM, CDR2 ANQGSEA. The CDR3 totals 16 residues. CDR3 in amino acids: CSVLRGEKPLRTEAFF. CDR3 in DNA: TGCAGCGTTCTCAGGGGCGAAAAACCCCTGAGAACTGAAGCTTTCTTT. Full variable domain (remainder filled in from reference TRBV29-1 and TRBJ1-1): SAVISQKPSRDICQRGTSLTIQCQVDSQVTMMFWYRQQPGQSLTLIATANQGSEATYESGFVIDKFPISRPNLTFSTLTVSNMSPEDSSIYLCSVLRGEKPLRTEAFFGQGTRLTVV.

The chain combines TRBV5-1 with TRBJ1-1, with D perhaps matching TRBD1 (6 bases). Trimming took 8 bases from V and 4 from J, leaving 15 bases between them. Germline lookup yields CDR1 SGHRS and CDR2 YFSETQ. The CDR3 loop spans 13 amino acids. This CDR3 is CASKQGPATEAFF. The DNA for the CDR3 is TGCGCCAGTAAACAGGGCCCAGCCACTGAAGCTTTCTTT.

The gene calls are TRBV6-6 and TRBJ1-3, with a possible D match to TRBD1 (5 bases). The V gene lost 5 bases and the J gene lost 4 bases, with 15 bases spanning the gap. The CDR3 sequence is 15 residues long. Germline assignment: CDR1 MNHNY and CDR2 SVGAGI (reference sequence). The CDR3 protein is CASSTRGGTGNTIYF. The CDR3 nucleotides are TGTGCCAGCAGTACCCGGGGAGGGACCGGAAACACCATATATTTT.